One and the same sample provided the 20 T cell receptor beta chains below, sequenced in a study of Ad26.COV2.S vaccination and SARS-CoV-2 variants. TCRdb's table, derived via immunoSEQ multiplex PCR, lists solely in-frame clones and lacks some. In the table there are roughly 250,000 clones, around 88% of which are singletons. Treatment defined: about 20 received Ad26.COV2.S at low or high dose, single or two shots; about 5 received placebo; per-sample allocation not given. The samples date from day 63 after the first vaccine or placebo injection. This specimen consisted of peripheral blood, obtained in a trial of Ad26.COV2.S vaccine versus placebo. The receptors come from a person aged 18-60 years who received the Ad26.COV2.S COVID-19 vaccine or a placebo.

The DNA of the CDR3 is TGTGCCAGCAGCCAAACGTTTGGGACAGGCTCCTCTGGGGCCAACGTCCTGACTTTC. Amino acid sequence: CASSQTFGTGSSGANVLTF. This chain joins TRBV14 and TRBJ2-6; TRBD1 matches at 8 bases. V trimming: 2 bases; J trimming: 0 bases; junction bases outside the gene matches: 9. The CDR3 consists of 19 residues. The germline V gene has CDR1 SGHDN and CDR2 FVKESK. The complete variable domain, with remaining parts taken from reference TRBV14 and TRBJ2-6, reads EAGVTQFPSHSVIEKGQTVTLRCDPISGHDNLYWYRRVMGKEIKFLLHFVKESKQDESGMPNNRFLAERTGGTYSTLKVQPAELEDSGVYFCASSQTFGTGSSGANVLTFGAGSRLTVL.

The rearrangement uses TRBV6-5 and TRBJ2-5, with 8 bases that match TRBD1. Germline lookup yields CDR1 MNHEY and CDR2 SVGAGI. Trimming cost V 6 bases and J 5 bases; bases outside gene matches: 5. The CDR3 loop spans 13 amino acids. The CDR3 here is CASRPQGAETQYF. The DNA of the CDR3 is TGTGCCAGCAGACCCCAGGGGGCCGAGACCCAGTACTTC.

The chain combines TRBV7-8 with TRBJ2-2; either TRBD1 or TRBD2 may supply D (6 bases each). Germline values: CDR1 SGHVS, CDR2 FQNEAQ. Trimming cost V 5 bases and J 6 bases, with 19 bases left between them. The CDR3 is 16 residues long. CDR3 region: CASSPGVGRSAGELFF. CDR3 sequence (DNA): TGTGCCAGCAGCCCAGGGGTGGGGAGGTCGGCCGGGGAGCTGTTTTTT. The whole variable domain, remainder taken from reference TRBV7-8 and TRBJ2-2, is GAGVSQSPRYKVAKRGQDVALRCDPISGHVSLFWYQQALGQGPEFLTYFQNEAQLDKSGLPSDRFFAERPEGSVSTLKIQRTQQEDSAVYLCASSPGVGRSAGELFFGEGSRLTVL.

This chain connects TRBV3-1 (or the pseudogene TRBV3-2) to TRBJ1-3; no definite D call. Per germline, CDR1 LGHDT and CDR2 YNNKEL (reference sequence). This CDR3 is built from 15 residues. The ends were cut back, 1 base at V and 0 bases at J, with 7 bases in the middle. CDR3 sequence: CASSQGVISGNTIYF. In nucleotides, the CDR3 is TGTGCCAGCAGCCAAGGGGTGATCTCTGGAAACACCATATATTTT.

The chain carries TRBV12-3 or TRBV12-4 and TRBJ1-3; D call uncertain. There are 12 residues in the CDR3. V lost 3 bases to trimming and J lost 3 bases, with 3 bases between them. The CDR3 DNA follows: TGTGCCAGCAGTTTGTATGGAAACACCATATATTTT. Amino acids: CASSLYGNTIYF.

The CDR3 loop is CASSLDQGMNTEAFF. The CDR3 DNA is TGCGCCAGCAGCTTGGATCAGGGGATGAACACTGAAGCTTTCTTT. The chain is built from TRBV5-1 and TRBJ1-1; D perhaps matches TRBD1 (6 bases). Germline CDR1 reads SGHRS; CDR2 reads YFSETQ. The CDR3 spans 15 residues. V was clipped by 0 bases and J by 0 bases, with 9 bases between them.

The gene calls are TRBV19 and TRBJ1-2, with 7 positions matching TRBD1. The CDR3 consists of 11 residues. Germline V gives CDR1 LNHDA, CDR2 SQIVND (reference sequence). V dropped 8 bases and J dropped 7; count of bases not matched to a gene: 4. CDR3 sequence reads: CASHRGGGYTF. The CDR3 coding sequence is TGTGCCAGTCACAGGGGCGGTGGCTACACCTTC.

V gene TRBV18 combines with J gene TRBJ1-1; unclear D gene. The germline V gene encodes CDR1 KGHSH and CDR2 LQKENI. This CDR3 contains 13 residues. Trimming stripped 0 bases from V and 4 bases from J, with 6 bases between. The CDR3 here is CASSPPGRTEAFF. Here the CDR3 DNA reads TGTGCCAGCTCACCACCTGGGCGCACTGAAGCTTTCTTT.

For this clone: At one boundary the junction diverges from the germline segment, which might be a read error. J is TRBJ2-3 and V is TRBV27, with D possibly being TRBD2 (7 bases). Germline CDR1 and CDR2: MNHEY and SMNVEV (reference sequence). This CDR3 region has 13 residues. CDR3 amino acids: CATSWGGPDTQYF. The CDR3 DNA is TGTGCCACCAGTTGGGGGGGGCCGGATACGCAGTATTTT.

The chain recombines TRBV11-2 with TRBJ1-6; no reliable D call. The CDR3 covers 18 residues. With 0 bases removed from V and 0 bases from J, the gap between germline ends came to 12 bases. Germline CDR1 is SGHAT and CDR2 is FQNNGV. In DNA, the CDR3 is TGTGCCAGCAGCTTAGAGTGGTACCGAAGCTCCTATAATTCACCCCTCCACTTT. Its translation is CASSLEWYRSSYNSPLHF.

This chain links TRBV10-3 with TRBJ1-3; 8 bases align to TRBD1. V lost 7 bases, J lost 2 bases, and 13 bases stayed unmatched. The CDR3 runs to 17 residues. In germline, CDR1 is ENHRY, CDR2 SYGVKD. CDR3: CAITDRAFDVAGNTIYF. The CDR3, as DNA: TGTGCCATCACGGACAGGGCTTTCGATGTCGCTGGAAACACCATATATTTT.

In DNA form, the CDR3 reads TGTGCCAGCAGCAATCAGATGAACACTGAAGCTTTCTTT. Translating gives CASSNQMNTEAFF. The rearrangement joins TRBV7-3 to TRBJ1-1; D is unclear. Germline CDR1 SGHTA, CDR2 FQGTGA. The CDR3 is made up of 13 amino acids. V was clipped by 5 bases and J by 0 bases, with 7 bases between them.

V is TRBV4-1 and J is TRBJ2-2, with D perhaps matching TRBD1 (5 bases). Germline CDR1 is MGHRA and CDR2 is YSYEKL. This CDR3 spans 15 amino acids. V was pared by 2 bases and J by 2 bases, with 9 bases between. CDR3 bases: TGCGCCAGCAGCCAACCCCAGGGTAACACCGGGGAGCTGTTTTTT. Translating it yields CASSQPQGNTGELFF.

The V gene is TRBV3-1 (or the pseudogene TRBV3-2), the J gene TRBJ2-7; either TRBD1 or TRBD2 may supply D (6 bases each). Germline loops: CDR1 LGHDT, CDR2 YNNKEL (reference sequence). The V gene lost 1 base and the J gene lost 7 bases, with 17 bases spanning the gap. There are 15 residues in the CDR3. In DNA form, the CDR3 reads TGTGCCAGCAGCCAAGCTCCCGGGGGCCTTCTGGAGCAGTACTTC. It is translated as CASSQAPGGLLEQYF.

The rearrangement uses TRBV24-1 and TRBJ2-2, with D possibly being TRBD2 (6 bases). Germline V gene lookup returns CDR1 KGHDR and CDR2 SFDVKD. The ends were cut back, 0 bases at V and 7 bases at J, with 14 bases in the middle. This CDR3 contains 16 residues. CDR3 residues: CATSDLRGQGGGELFF. Written as DNA, the CDR3 is TGTGCCACCAGTGATTTGCGTGGGCAGGGAGGCGGGGAGCTGTTTTTT.

The rearrangement joins TRBV2 to TRBJ2-3; 10 bases are a match to TRBD2. The V gene end was trimmed by 8 bases and the J gene end by 9 bases; junction bases not matched to a gene: 8. CDR3 length: 13 residues. Germline-derived CDR1 and CDR2 are SNHLY and FYNNEI. The CDR3 sequence: CASGGLAGDTQYF. The CDR3 DNA reads as TGTGCCAGCGGAGGGCTAGCGGGAGACACGCAGTATTTT. The whole variable domain, filled in from reference TRBV2 and TRBJ2-3, reads EPEVTQTPSHQVTQMGQEVILRCVPISNHLYFYWYRQILGQKVEFLVSFYNNEISEKSEIFDDQFSVERPDGSNFTLKIRSTKLEDSAMYFCASGGLAGDTQYFGPGTRLTVL.

The rearrangement joins TRBV21-1 to TRBJ1-4. TRBV21-1 is labeled a pseudogene. This CDR3 spans 15 amino acids. CDR3 coding DNA: TGTGCCAGCAGCAAGGTTGGGGGGGCCTATGAAAAACTGTTTTTT. This translates into CASSKVGGAYEKLFF.

Turning to this clone: The same CDR3 also results from other DNA sequences found in this sample. V and J are TRBV6-2 or TRBV6-3 and TRBJ2-7; 7 nucleotides align to TRBD1. The CDR3 runs to 15 residues. The V gene end was trimmed by 5 bases and the J gene end by 0 bases; junction bases not matched to a gene: 7. Per germline, CDR1 MNHEY and CDR2 SVGEGT. CDR3 coding DNA: TGTGCCAGCAGTCGACAGGGATCGAGCTCCTACGAGCAGTACTTC. Its translation: CASSRQGSSSYEQYF.

The table lists this clone with many counts. CDR3 bases: TGCGCCAGCAGCCAGGACGCCGGACAGGGGGCGGATACGCAGTATTTT. Protein product: CASSQDAGQGADTQYF. V usage is TRBV4-3 and J usage is TRBJ2-3, with TRBD1 matching over 11 bases. Germline V gene sequence: CDR1 LGHNA, CDR2 YSLEER. The CDR3 runs 16 residues. Trimming took 3 bases from V and 6 from J; bases not matched to a gene: 8.

The V and J genes are TRBV16 and TRBJ2-7; D is undetermined. The CDR3 runs 12 residues. Germline lookup yields CDR1 KGHSY and CDR2 FQNENV. V lost 0 bases to trimming and J lost 6 bases, with 6 bases between them. In nucleotides, the CDR3 is TGTGCCAGCAGCCAATCTTGGAGCGAGCAGTACGTC. This sequence encodes CASSQSWSEQYV.